Below, 26 T cell receptor beta chains from the same sample are listed, as sequenced in a study of T cell changes during pregnancy in multiple sclerosis. The repertoire was sequenced with immunoSEQ multiplex PCR; TCRdb's copy has only in-frame clones and lacks some. The sample has 55,000 to 70,000 clones, approximately 91% seen once; the top ten hold about 1.7%. Here the sequenced sample was peripheral blood, taken after pregnancy. Receptors originate from a female donor with multiple sclerosis, enrolled in a pregnancy study.

The chain combines TRBV9 with TRBJ1-6; TRBD1 is a possible D gene (6 bases). The germline CDR1 and CDR2 sequences are SGDLS and YYNGEE. CDR3 size: 18 residues. V was trimmed by 4 bases and J by 6 bases, leaving 23 bases between them. The CDR3 protein is CASSHKDWGGRRNSPLHF. CDR3 DNA: TGTGCCAGCAGCCACAAGGACTGGGGGGGGCGCCGTAATTCACCCCTCCACTTT.

The chain recombines TRBV18 with TRBJ2-5; 8 positions match TRBD1. The CDR3 has 14 residues. The germline V gene encodes CDR1 KGHSH and CDR2 LQKENI. J was trimmed by 4 bases and V by 3 bases; bases with no gene match: 4. The CDR3 reads CASSPQGALETQYF. The CDR3 DNA follows: TGTGCCAGCTCACCTCAGGGGGCTTTAGAGACCCAGTACTTC.

The chain joins TRBV10-2 to TRBJ2-3; 8 positions agree with TRBD2. Germline V gene data show CDR1 as WSHSY and CDR2 as SAAADI. V gave up 8 bases and J gave up 2 bases; unmatched junction bases: 6. The CDR3 spans 14 residues. CDR3 in amino acids: CASWRGASTDTQYF. DNA of the CDR3: TGCGCCAGCTGGCGGGGGGCCTCCACAGATACGCAGTATTTT.

The chain couples TRBV13 to TRBJ2-5; D call uncertain. The V gene lost 1 base and the J gene lost 1 base, with 7 bases spanning the gap. Looked up from germline, CDR1 is PRHDT and CDR2 is FYEKMQ (reference sequence). This CDR3 contains 14 residues. In DNA, the CDR3 is TGTGCCAGCAGCTTAGTTTCGGGCCAAGAGACCCAGTACTTC. It specifies CASSLVSGQETQYF.

The chain is built from TRBV6-1 and TRBJ2-7; 7 positions match TRBD1. The CDR3 has 14 amino acids. The J segment lost 5 bases and the V segment lost 1 base, leaving 5 bases of the junction unmatched. Germline V gives CDR1 MNHNS, CDR2 SASEGT. CDR3 nucleotides: TGTGCCAGCAGTGAAGGAGGGGGCGCGGACGAGCAGTACTTC. Translation gives CASSEGGGADEQYF.

The rearrangement uses TRBV6-5 and TRBJ2-7; a possible D gene is TRBD2 (5 bases). V was pared by 7 bases and J by 0 bases, with 7 bases between. The CDR3 contains 12 residues. CDR1 and CDR2 (germline): MNHEY, SVGAGI. The CDR3 here is CASTGGSYEQYF. In DNA, the CDR3 is TGTGCCAGCACAGGAGGCTCCTACGAGCAGTACTTC.

The CDR3 DNA is TGTGCCAGCGCCCCCCCGGCCAGGTATTTCCCCCATGGCTACACCTTC. Encoded protein: CASAPPARYFPHGYTF. V and J are TRBV28 and TRBJ1-2; unclear D gene. V was cut by 8 bases and J by 6 bases, with 25 bases left in between. CDR3 length equals 16 residues. Germline CDR1 reads MDHEN; CDR2 reads SYDVKM.

The V call is TRBV11-2, the J call TRBJ1-3, with 8 positions matching TRBD1. CDR1 and CDR2 (germline): SGHAT, FQNNGV. The CDR3 runs 17 residues. J gave up 0 bases and V 4 bases, and 8 bases lay outside the gene matches. The CDR3, as DNA: TGTGCCAGCAGCTACCGGACAGGGTACTCCTCTGGAAACACCATATATTTT. Encoded protein: CASSYRTGYSSGNTIYF. The whole variable domain, remainder taken from reference TRBV11-2 and TRBJ1-3, is EAGVAQSPRYKIIEKRQSVAFWCNPISGHATLYWYQQILGQGPKLLIQFQNNGVVDDSQLPKDRFSAERLKGVDSTLKIQPAKLEDSAVYLCASSYRTGYSSGNTIYFGEGSWLTVV.

Ten or more counts support this clone. The chain is built from TRBV14 and TRBJ1-5; 9 positions agree with TRBD1. Germline V CDR1 and CDR2: SGHDN, FVKESK. Trimming removed 7 bases from V and 6 bases from J; junction bases left unmatched: 4. The CDR3 covers 13 residues. CDR3 DNA: TGTGCCAGCAACAGGGGGCAAGGTCAGCCCCAGCATTTT. Encoded protein: CASNRGQGQPQHF.

The gene calls are TRBV5-8 and TRBJ1-5; no definite D call. Trimming took 0 bases from V and 4 from J, leaving 8 bases between them. The CDR3 extends over 14 amino acids. Germline V gene lookup returns CDR1 SGHTS and CDR2 YDEGEE. CDR3 sequence: CASSLASPNQPQHF. For the CDR3, the DNA is TGTGCCAGCAGCTTGGCCAGTCCGAATCAGCCCCAGCATTTT. The whole variable domain, remainder taken from reference TRBV5-8 and TRBJ1-5, is EAGVTQSPTHLIKTRGQQATLRCSPISGHTSVYWYQQALGLGLQFLLWYDEGEERNRGNFPPRFSGRQFPNYSSELNVNALELEDSALYLCASSLASPNQPQHFGDGTRLSIL.

The chain recombines TRBV5-6 with TRBJ1-2; D unclear. The V end was cut by 2 bases, the J end by 6 bases, with 11 bases between. CDR3 length: 13 residues. Germline V lookup: CDR1 SGHDT, CDR2 YYEEEE. The CDR3 sequence is CASSFLSGDGYTF. CDR3 bases: TGTGCCAGCAGCTTCCTCTCCGGGGATGGCTACACCTTC.

In this sample, this clone turned up once. This rearrangement joins TRBV18 to TRBJ2-7, with TRBD1 matching 9 bases. The V and J ends lost 2 bases and 6 bases, in that order; junction bases with no gene match: 8. Germline V lookup: CDR1 KGHSH, CDR2 LQKENI. This CDR3 has 15 amino acids. This CDR3 reads CASSPGGQGYAEQYF. CDR3 coding DNA: TGTGCCAGCTCACCAGGGGGACAGGGCTATGCCGAGCAGTACTTC.

The chain couples TRBV5-1 to TRBJ1-2; TRBD1 matches 8 bases. From germline, CDR1 is SGHRS and CDR2 YFSETQ. V shed 4 bases and J 4 bases; nucleotides not matched to a gene: 9. The CDR3 covers 15 residues. The CDR3 protein is CASSVTGGRSYGYTF. In nucleotides, the CDR3 is TGCGCCAGCAGCGTCACAGGGGGACGAAGCTATGGCTACACCTTC.

The chain couples TRBV30 to TRBJ1-5; TRBD1 matches at 11 bases. The germline gives CDR1 GTSNPN, CDR2 SVGIG (reference sequence). V lost 3 bases, J lost 7 bases, and 5 bases stayed unmatched. There are 14 residues in the CDR3. CDR3 sequence: CAWSLGTGGQPQHF. DNA of the CDR3: TGTGCCTGGAGCCTAGGGACAGGGGGACAGCCCCAGCATTTT.

The J gene is TRBJ1-2, the V gene TRBV5-1, with D possibly being TRBD1 (6 bases). This CDR3 contains 14 residues. Germline values: CDR1 SGHRS, CDR2 YFSETQ. V lost 4 bases to trimming and J lost 1 base, with 11 bases between them. This CDR3 is CASSADSYNYGYTF. CDR3 DNA sequence: TGCGCCAGCAGCGCGGACAGCTATAACTATGGCTACACCTTC.

This chain uses TRBV5-1 with TRBJ1-1; 11 bases are shared with TRBD1. With V trimmed by 6 bases and J by 4 bases, 8 bases remained unmatched. From germline, CDR1 is SGHRS and CDR2 YFSETQ. This CDR3 spans 15 amino acids. The CDR3 sequence: CASTRTGGRVTEAFF. The DNA for the CDR3 is TGCGCCAGCACCCGGACAGGGGGCAGGGTCACTGAAGCTTTCTTT. Using reference TRBV5-1 and TRBJ1-1 for the parts outside the CDR3, the full variable domain is KAGVTQTPRYLIKTRGQQVTLSCSPISGHRSVSWYQQTPGQGLQFLFEYFSETQRNKGNFPGRFSGRQFSNSRSEMNVSTLELGDSALYLCASTRTGGRVTEAFFGQGTRLTVV.

V gene TRBV6-1 combines with J gene TRBJ1-5; possibly TRBD1 for D (6 bases). Deletions cut 4 bases from V and 0 bases from J, with 10 bases between. This CDR3 comprises 15 residues. The germline CDR1 and CDR2 sequences are MNHNS and SASEGT. The CDR3 DNA sequence: TGTGCCAGCAGTGCACAGGGTTATAGCAATCAGCCCCAGCATTTT. This sequence encodes CASSAQGYSNQPQHF.

V gene TRBV15 combines with J gene TRBJ1-4; D gene uncertain. CDR3 length equals 16 residues. Trimming shortened V by 3 bases and J by 4 bases, and 15 bases separated the two germline ends. Per the germline V gene, CDR1 is LNHNV and CDR2 is YYDKDF (reference sequence). The CDR3, as DNA: TGTGCCACCAGCAGCTCTCCAGGAAGAATTAATGAAAAACTGTTTTTT. Its translation: CATSSSPGRINEKLFF.

V gene TRBV28 combines with J gene TRBJ2-7; D may be TRBD1 (7 bases). Germline CDR1 is MDHEN and CDR2 is SYDVKM. The CDR3 totals 13 residues. The ends were cut back, 1 base at V and 5 bases at J, with 9 bases in the middle. DNA for the CDR3: TGTGCCAGCAGTTTATTCAGGGGGGACGAGCAGTACTTC. This sequence encodes CASSLFRGDEQYF.

J is TRBJ2-1 and V is TRBV10-2; TRBD2 might be the D (7 bases). The V end lost 0 bases, the J end lost 2 bases, and 14 bases lay between the germline ends. Germline loops: CDR1 WSHSY, CDR2 SAAADI. The CDR3 is 17 residues long. CDR3 DNA sequence: TGCGCCAGCAGTGAGTCGATTTCGGGGGGCCCCTACAATGAGCAGTTCTTC. It encodes CASSESISGGPYNEQFF.

The rearrangement links TRBV28 to TRBJ1-3; 8 bases line up with TRBD1. V trimming: 6 bases; J trimming: 2 bases; junction bases outside the gene matches: 6. CDR3 length: 15 amino acids. Per the germline V gene, CDR1 is MDHEN and CDR2 is SYDVKM. The CDR3 nucleotides read TGTGCCAGCAGCCAAGGACAGGGCACTGGAAACACCATATATTTT. As protein: CASSQGQGTGNTIYF. The variable domain in full, completed from reference TRBV28 and TRBJ1-3, reads DVKVTQSSRYLVKRTGEKVFLECVQDMDHENMFWYRQDPGLGLRLIYFSYDVKMKEKGDIPEGYSVSREKKERFSLILESASTNQTSMYLCASSQGQGTGNTIYFGEGSWLTVV.

The chain has TRBV4-1 and TRBJ1-5, with 12 bases matching TRBD1. CDR1 is MGHRA, CDR2 YSYEKL, per germline. Unmatched junction bases numbered 8, after V lost 3 bases and J lost 8 bases. This CDR3 spans 16 amino acids. CDR3 coding DNA: TGCGCCAGCAGCCACAGACCGGGACAGGGGGCGAAGCCCCAGCATTTT. Translating it yields CASSHRPGQGAKPQHF.

V is TRBV10-2 and J is TRBJ1-2; D is ambiguous. The CDR3 spans 12 residues. Trimming stripped 8 bases from V and 6 bases from J, with 13 bases between. Germline V gene lookup returns CDR1 WSHSY and CDR2 SAAADI. In DNA form, the CDR3 reads TGCGCCAGCTCTGGTACTGTAGATGGCTACACCTTC. Translation: CASSGTVDGYTF.

The chain carries TRBV30 and TRBJ1-2, with a tentative D call TRBD1 (5 bases). The CDR3 has 10 residues. Trimming removed 6 bases at V and 7 bases at J, with 9 bases between. The germline V gene has CDR1 GTSNPN and CDR2 SVGIG (reference sequence). Here the CDR3 DNA reads TGTGCCTGCAGGGTCGTTGGCTACACCTTC. Protein: CACRVVGYTF.

The gene calls are TRBV5-1 and TRBJ1-1, with no clear D. In germline, CDR1 is SGHRS, CDR2 YFSETQ. Trimming removed 4 bases at V and 1 base at J, with 14 bases between. The length of the CDR3 is 15 residues. The CDR3 protein is CASSPGDMRNTEAFF. In DNA form, the CDR3 reads TGCGCCAGCAGCCCGGGAGACATGAGGAACACTGAAGCTTTCTTT. The full variable domain, rest sourced from reference TRBV5-1 and TRBJ1-1, is KAGVTQTPRYLIKTRGQQVTLSCSPISGHRSVSWYQQTPGQGLQFLFEYFSETQRNKGNFPGRFSGRQFSNSRSEMNVSTLELGDSALYLCASSPGDMRNTEAFFGQGTRLTVV.

The chain couples TRBV19 to TRBJ1-2; D not certain. Germline CDR1 and CDR2: LNHDA and SQIVND (reference sequence). This CDR3 is built from 14 residues. V gave up 5 bases and J gave up 2 bases, with 12 bases separating them. The CDR3 sequence: CASSRRSGNYGYTF. CDR3 nucleotide sequence: TGTGCCAGTAGTCGGCGTTCAGGAAACTATGGCTACACCTTC.